The clone carrying this T cell receptor beta chain was seen just once. The germline V gene has CDR1 GTSNPN and CDR2 SVGIG (reference sequence). With V trimmed by 4 bases and J by 4 bases, 15 bases remained unmatched. The CDR3 consists of 16 residues. The data stem from a study of shared clonotypes between healthy human individuals. Here immunoSEQ multiplex PCR was the method, and the copy in TCRdb shows in-frame clones only, minus some. Of 2 million to 2.5 million clones in the sample, roughly 95% were seen once. This chain uses TRBV30 with TRBJ1-1, with 7 nucleotides matching TRBD1. The sequenced sample consisted of naive CD4+ T cells sorted from blood. Regarding subset: CD45RA+ positively selected. The source of this sequence is a man aged 18 to 30 in good health. The CDR3 DNA sequence: TGTGCCTGGACCCCTCTCCCGGGACAGTTACTCACTGAAGCTTTCTTT. This encodes CAWTPLPGQLLTEAFF.